A single sample gave rise to the 31 T cell receptor beta chains below, sequenced in a study of T-cell memory formation after mild COVID-19. One entry per CDR3 protein, called by TCRdb with MiXCR from the 5' RACE reads. The data show 90,000 to 130,000 distinct CDR3 sequences, 15% to 20% seen once. The material sequenced was PBMCs or a T cell subset sorted from them (not recorded which). Receptor source: a man aged 18 to 35 who had mild COVID-19 (a few samples of this study predate the infection). Cell type and time point are not known.

V gene TRBV23-1 combines with J gene TRBJ2-2, with a tentative D call TRBD1 (5 bases). Being an ORF, TRBV23-1 has a function that is uncertain. The CDR3 runs to 16 residues. V lost 0 bases and J 4 bases, leaving 12 bases between the germline ends. The CDR3 DNA reads as TGCGCCAGCAGTCAATCGGCAGGGCCGGGCACCGGGGAGCTGTTTTTT. This translates into CASSQSAGPGTGELFF.

This clonotype was seen many times. The chain uses TRBV18 and TRBJ2-7; 10 bases line up with TRBD1. Trimming took 3 bases from V and 3 from J; bases not matched to a gene: 8. CDR3 length: 16 residues. Germline V gene sequence: CDR1 KGHSH, CDR2 LQKENI. CDR3 bases: TGTGCCAGCTCACCCCCTGGGACAGGGGCCCTCTACGAGCAGTACTTC. Translation gives CASSPPGTGALYEQYF.

This clonotype came up a few times. This rearrangement joins TRBV5-1 to TRBJ1-1, with D tentatively TRBD1 (6 bases). CDR3 length equals 15 residues. With 6 bases removed from V and 1 base from J, the gap between germline ends came to 16 bases. Germline CDR1 reads SGHRS; CDR2 reads YFSETQ. CDR3 loop: CASKGDPNKNTEAFF. The CDR3 DNA reads as TGCGCCAGCAAGGGGGACCCAAACAAGAACACTGAAGCTTTCTTT.

The rearrangement links TRBV7-9 to TRBJ2-7; a possible D gene is TRBD1 (5 bases). Germline assignment: CDR1 SEHNR and CDR2 FQNEAQ (reference sequence). The CDR3 consists of 13 residues. V was trimmed by 2 bases and J by 7 bases, leaving 12 bases between them. The CDR3: CASSLRGVGEQYF. DNA for the CDR3: TGTGCCAGCAGCTTAAGGGGTGTGGGAGAGCAGTACTTC.

On this clonotype itself: This may be a read error, as it is one base from a much larger clone. The genes are TRBV11-2 and TRBJ2-4; no clear D gene. This CDR3 comprises 15 residues. Germline CDR1 reads SGHAT; CDR2 reads FQNNGV. V lost 8 bases and J 1 base, leaving 15 bases between the germline ends. The DNA for the CDR3 is TGTGCCAGCGGCCCGGGTGATAGGGCCAAAAACATTCAGTACTTC. It specifies CASGPGDRAKNIQYF.

The J gene is TRBJ1-1, the V gene TRBV6-5, with 7 bases aligning to TRBD1. The CDR3 has 13 amino acids. Germline V gene data show CDR1 as MNHEY and CDR2 as SVGAGI. J was trimmed by 1 base and V by 7 bases; bases with no gene match: 3. The CDR3 nucleotides are TGTGCCAGCACTGGGACAGAGAACACTGAAGCTTTCTTT. This gives the protein CASTGTENTEAFF.

This clonotype showed up many times. This chain uses TRBV7-3 with TRBJ2-2; TRBD2 might be the D (5 bases). The CDR3 extends over 15 amino acids. V was cut by 6 bases and J by 4 bases, with 15 bases left in between. Germline V gene data show CDR1 as SGHTA and CDR2 as FQGTGA. CDR3 loop: CASRAPEGSTGELFF. The CDR3 nucleotides are TGTGCCAGCAGAGCCCCCGAGGGTTCCACCGGGGAGCTGTTTTTT.

The rearrangement links TRBV7-4 to TRBJ2-1, with D tentatively TRBD1 or TRBD2 (5 bases each). Germline assignment: CDR1 SGHVT and CDR2 SQSDAQ. This CDR3 contains 15 residues. The V end was cut by 6 bases, the J end by 4 bases, with 16 bases between. CDR3 in DNA: TGTGCCAGCAGGGGGGTCTACTTAACGTACAATGAGCAGTTCTTC. Translation: CASRGVYLTYNEQFF.

This clonotype was recorded many times. J is TRBJ2-7 and V is TRBV7-2; tentatively, D is TRBD1 or TRBD2 (5 bases each). CDR1 is SGHTA, CDR2 FQGNSA, per germline. CDR3 length: 15 amino acids. Trimming pared 3 bases from V and 3 bases from J, leaving 15 bases between. This CDR3 reads CASSLLWDPGYEQYF. CDR3 coding DNA: TGTGCCAGCAGCTTGCTGTGGGACCCGGGCTACGAGCAGTACTTC.

The chain recombines TRBV4-1 with TRBJ1-3, with a tentative D call TRBD1 (5 bases). This CDR3 region has 16 residues. The ends were cut back, 0 bases at V and 8 bases at J, with 17 bases in the middle. Germline lookup yields CDR1 MGHRA and CDR2 YSYEKL. CDR3 residues: CASSQEGAGVGHTIYF. DNA for the CDR3: TGCGCCAGCAGCCAAGAAGGGGCCGGAGTGGGTCACACCATATATTTT.

This clonotype has only a few counts. The V and J genes are TRBV4-3 and TRBJ1-6; weak D call: TRBD1 (6 bases). The CDR3 loop spans 13 amino acids. Between the trimmed V and J ends, which lost 5 bases and 10 bases, there was a span of 12 bases. Germline-derived CDR1 and CDR2 are LGHNA and YSLEER. This CDR3 reads CASSIGGDSPLHF. The CDR3 nucleotides are TGCGCCAGCAGCATAGGGGGGGACTCACCCCTCCACTTT.

This clonotype showed up just a few times. The chain couples TRBV4-1 to TRBJ2-1; 13 nucleotides line up with TRBD2. The CDR3 runs to 17 residues. The germline V gene encodes CDR1 MGHRA and CDR2 YSYEKL. V lost 3 bases, J lost 9 bases, and 11 bases stayed unmatched. CDR3 residues: CASSHAPLAGGPGEQFF. The CDR3 nucleotides are TGCGCCAGCAGCCATGCCCCACTAGCGGGGGGGCCTGGTGAGCAGTTCTTC.

The sample holds a few counts of this clonotype. This chain links TRBV9 with TRBJ1-3, with 7 bases lining up with TRBD1. After removal of 3 bases from V and 4 bases from J, the junction contained 4 bases not matched to a gene. This CDR3 contains 14 residues. Germline V CDR1 and CDR2: SGDLS, YYNGEE. The CDR3 DNA follows: TGTGCCAGCAGCGGACAGGGACGGGGAAACACCATATATTTT. The encoded protein is CASSGQGRGNTIYF.

The V call is TRBV29-1, the J call TRBJ2-3, with D unresolved. Germline values: CDR1 SQVTM, CDR2 ANQGSEA. The germline V and J ends were trimmed by 6 bases and 5 bases, with 15 bases remaining between them. The CDR3 covers 13 residues. CDR3 coding DNA: TGCAGCGTCTTCGCCCCTAGTAGAGATACGCAGTATTTT. Residues: CSVFAPSRDTQYF.

The chain combines TRBV4-1 with TRBJ2-7, with 12 bases fitting TRBD2. V gave up 3 bases and J gave up 0 bases; unmatched junction bases: 6. Looked up from germline, CDR1 is MGHRA and CDR2 is YSYEKL. This CDR3 has 17 amino acids. The CDR3 sequence is CASSHAGLAGSSYEQYF. CDR3 nucleotide sequence: TGCGCCAGCAGCCACGCCGGACTAGCGGGGAGCTCCTACGAGCAGTACTTC.

This clonotype has just a few counts. The rearrangement joins TRBV4-3 to TRBJ1-2; 7 bases fit TRBD1. Losses at the gene ends were 0 bases for V and 3 bases for J; bases not matched to a gene: 4. The CDR3 is 15 residues long. The germline CDR1 and CDR2 sequences are LGHNA and YSLEER. As DNA, the CDR3 is TGCGCCAGCAGCCAAGATAAGGGGGCGTACTATGGCTACACCTTC. Its translation is CASSQDKGAYYGYTF.

This clonotype has more than one count but fewer than ten. V is TRBV6-6 and J is TRBJ2-5; tentatively, D is TRBD2 (5 bases). Germline V gives CDR1 MNHNY, CDR2 SVGAGI (reference sequence). Trimming removed 5 bases at V and 5 bases at J, with 15 bases between. The CDR3 is 14 amino acids. The CDR3 nucleotides read TGTGCCAGCAGTCCGCGTGAGGGCCAGGAGACCCAGTACTTC. As protein: CASSPREGQETQYF.

The chain uses TRBV7-2 and TRBJ2-1; the match to TRBD1 covers 7 bases. The trim removed 0 bases at V and 0 bases at J, leaving 2 bases unmatched. Germline V gene data show CDR1 as SGHTA and CDR2 as FQGNSA. This CDR3 spans 16 amino acids. The CDR3 bases are TGTGCCAGCAGCTTAGCGTGGGACAGCTCCTACAATGAGCAGTTCTTC. This translates into CASSLAWDSSYNEQFF.

The V call is TRBV20-1, the J call TRBJ2-7, with no clear D. Between the trimmed V and J ends, which lost 1 base and 3 bases, there was a span of 13 bases. Germline CDR1 and CDR2: DFQATT and SNEGSKA (reference sequence). This CDR3 spans 14 amino acids. Here the CDR3 DNA reads TGCAGTGCTAGAGCAACGGGCCTGAACTACGAGCAGTACGTC. Translation gives CSARATGLNYEQYV.

This rearrangement joins TRBV7-3 to TRBJ2-3, with D perhaps being TRBD1 or TRBD2 (5 bases each). This CDR3 spans 16 amino acids. With 5 bases removed from V and 0 bases from J, the gap between germline ends came to 15 bases. Germline V gives CDR1 SGHTA, CDR2 FQGTGA. The CDR3 bases are TGTGCCAGCAGCCCGGGACGGTCGGCTAGCACAGATACGCAGTATTTT. Translated: CASSPGRSASTDTQYF.

This chain links TRBV28 with TRBJ1-6; D uncertain. The CDR3 length is 13 residues. Germline values: CDR1 MDHEN, CDR2 SYDVKM. The V end lost 3 bases, the J end lost 7 bases, and 7 bases lay between the germline ends. CDR3: CASSLIRNSPLHF. The CDR3 DNA sequence: TGTGCCAGCAGTTTGATCCGGAATTCACCCCTCCACTTT.

This clonotype was picked up many times. This chain connects TRBV7-3 to TRBJ2-1, with 9 bases aligning to TRBD1. CDR3 length: 13 residues. Germline CDR1 and CDR2: SGHTA and FQGTGA. Trimming removed 8 bases from V and 6 bases from J; junction bases left unmatched: 5. Here the CDR3 DNA reads TGTGCCAGCGGGACAGGGCCGTTCAATGAGCAGTTCTTC. Residues: CASGTGPFNEQFF. Looking up the rest from reference TRBV7-3 and TRBJ2-1 gives the full variable domain: GAGVSQTPSNKVTEKGKYVELRCDPISGHTALYWYRQSLGQGPEFLIYFQGTGAADDSGLPNDRFFAVRPEGSVSTLKIQRTERGDSAVYLCASGTGPFNEQFFGPGTRLTVL.

This clonotype was counted a few times. The chain recombines TRBV10-3 with TRBJ2-1; 10 bases are a match to TRBD2. V was clipped by 11 bases and J by 6 bases; unmatched bases: 13. The CDR3 has 15 amino acids. CDR1 and CDR2 (germline): ENHRY, SYGVKD. The CDR3 sequence: CAAKSLAGALNEQFF. The CDR3 DNA is TGTGCCGCTAAGTCGCTAGCGGGGGCGCTCAATGAGCAGTTCTTC.

This clonotype showed up many times. The J gene is TRBJ2-7, the V gene TRBV15, with 8 positions matching TRBD1. The germline V gene has CDR1 LNHNV and CDR2 YYDKDF (reference sequence). CDR3 length equals 15 residues. Trimming took 5 bases from V and 0 from J; bases not matched to a gene: 6. The chain's CDR3 is CATSGQGLSSYEQYF. DNA for the CDR3: TGTGCCACCAGCGGACAGGGACTTAGCTCCTACGAGCAGTACTTC.

This clonotype was observed a few times. The chain couples TRBV20-1 to TRBJ2-3, with 13 bases identical to TRBD2. Trimming took 6 bases from V and 3 from J; bases not matched to a gene: 3. The CDR3 is made up of 14 amino acids. Germline assignment: CDR1 DFQATT and CDR2 SNEGSKA (reference sequence). The CDR3 coding sequence is TGCAGTGCGGGACTAGCGGGGATGACAGATACGCAGTATTTT. Translated: CSAGLAGMTDTQYF.

In this sample, this clonotype turned up a few times. The genes are TRBV11-1 and TRBJ1-1, with a weak D call TRBD1 (6 bases). V was cut by 4 bases and J by 0 bases, with 18 bases left in between. From germline, CDR1 is SGHAT and CDR2 FQDESV (reference sequence). The CDR3 has 17 amino acids. The CDR3 DNA reads as TGTGCCAGCAGCTCCGTACTTTCGGGACACCTGAACACTGAAGCTTTCTTT. The encoded protein is CASSSVLSGHLNTEAFF.

V usage is TRBV5-5 and J usage is TRBJ2-1; TRBD2 might be the D (6 bases). V dropped 4 bases and J dropped 1 base, with 12 bases sitting between them. This CDR3 is built from 15 residues. Germline V gene data show CDR1 as SGHKS and CDR2 as YYEKEE (reference sequence). The chain's CDR3 is CASSPLGGSYNEQFF. CDR3 coding DNA: TGTGCCAGCAGCCCCTTGGGGGGTTCCTACAATGAGCAGTTCTTC.

This clonotype was counted a few times. This chain uses TRBV6-4 with TRBJ2-1, with 9 bases aligning to TRBD2. The CDR3 sequence is 17 residues long. Germline CDR1 MRHNA, CDR2 SNTAGT. V trimming: 6 bases; J trimming: 0 bases; junction bases outside the gene matches: 9. The CDR3: CASSANSGGSSYNEQFF. CDR3 coding DNA: TGTGCCAGCAGCGCTAACAGCGGGGGGAGCTCCTACAATGAGCAGTTCTTC.

This clonotype was seen more than once but under ten times. The rearrangement links TRBV20-1 to TRBJ2-2; D is uncertain. This CDR3 contains 13 residues. Germline lookup yields CDR1 DFQATT and CDR2 SNEGSKA (reference sequence). V was clipped by 5 bases and J by 1 base, with 8 bases between them. The CDR3: CSADSWNTGELFF. The DNA for the CDR3 is TGCAGTGCTGATTCTTGGAACACCGGGGAGCTGTTTTTT.

This clonotype occurred a few times. The V and J genes are TRBV7-8 and TRBJ2-2, with a weak D call TRBD1 (6 bases). Trimming removed 5 bases from V and 4 bases from J, with 11 bases in between. Germline V gives CDR1 SGHVS, CDR2 FQNEAQ. The CDR3 length is 14 residues. CDR3 sequence: CASSTETGTGELFF. The CDR3, as DNA: TGTGCCAGCAGCACTGAGACAGGCACCGGGGAGCTGTTTTTT.

The sample holds a few counts of this clonotype. V usage is TRBV29-1 and J usage is TRBJ2-3, with TRBD1 matching 8 bases. The J segment lost 0 bases and the V segment lost 6 bases, leaving 8 bases of the junction unmatched. CDR1 and CDR2 from the germline V gene are SQVTM and ANQGSEA. This CDR3 spans 15 amino acids. CDR3 bases: TGCAGCGTCGCAGACAGGGGTGGAAGCACAGATACGCAGTATTTT. Amino acids: CSVADRGGSTDTQYF.